The clone carrying this T cell receptor (beta chain) occurred a few times. Its antigen is as yet unknown. This CDR3 is also generated by other DNA sequences in the sample. Here immunoSEQ multiplex PCR was the method, and the copy in TCRdb shows in-frame clones only, minus some. This sample has 2 million to 2.5 million clones, with 85% to 95% found just once. This sample is drawn from a study of shared clonotypes between healthy human individuals. The germline gives CDR1 SGHTA, CDR2 FQGNSA. V lost 2 bases and J 5 bases, leaving 9 bases between the germline ends. The CDR3 loop spans 13 amino acids. Regarding the study as a whole: Compared with clonotypes that all four donors shared, non-shared clonotypes had lower generation probabilities. Only blood was sampled; tissue repertoires likely differ.

The chain combines TRBV7-2 with TRBJ1-1; D gene unclear. This TCR derives from a man aged 18 to 35 in good health. Some clones in this sample may be carry-over from other donors' samples. Sample: naive CD4+ T cells from PBMCs. Sample subset: CD45RA+ positively selected. In DNA, the CDR3 is TGTGCCAGCAGCTTAAGTTCGGGAACTGAAGCTTTCTTT. Its protein is CASSLSSGTEAFF.